A selection of T cell receptor beta chains follows, all from one sample in a study of OX40 agonist ivuxolimab in advanced cancers. Some clones are missing from TCRdb's copy, which holds only in-frame ones; the method was immunoSEQ multiplex PCR. The sample has about 58,000 clones, about 86% seen once. The specimen was CD4+ or CD8+ T cells sorted from blood, collected in a trial of the OX40 agonist ivuxolimab. These receptors originate from an adult with an advanced solid tumor such as melanoma, head and neck, liver or kidney cancer. Each CDR3 is given with its conserved first and last residue. Fields, in order: D gene, J gene, clone size, V gene, CDR3 protein, CDR3 DNA. A D gene is named only where the DNA matches it firmly. Only part of the rows carry a size: once, few, many, or a class if the clone is expanded.

D gene: NA
J gene: TRBJ2-5
clone size: NA
V gene: TRBV4-1
CDR3 protein: CASSLFEGMETQYF
CDR3 DNA: TGCGCCAGCAGCCTTTTTGAGGGGATGGAGACCCAGTACTTC

D gene: NA
J gene: TRBJ2-5
clone size: NA
V gene: TRBV18
CDR3 protein: CASSPGSQETQYF
CDR3 DNA: TGTGCCAGCTCACCTGGCAGCCAAGAGACCCAGTACTTC

D gene: NA
J gene: TRBJ1-6
clone size: NA
V gene: TRBV7-3
CDR3 protein: CASSSDRYSPLHF
CDR3 DNA: TGTGCCAGCAGCTCGGACCGGTATTCACCCCTCCACTTT

D gene: TRBD1
J gene: TRBJ2-5
clone size: NA
V gene: TRBV19
CDR3 protein: CASSNRRQGQETQYF
CDR3 DNA: TGTGCCAGTAGTAACCGTCGACAGGGTCAAGAGACCCAGTACTTC

D gene: NA
J gene: TRBJ1-2
clone size: NA
V gene: TRBV11-2
CDR3 protein: CASSFDTNYGYTF
CDR3 DNA: TGTGCCAGCAGCTTCGACACCAACTATGGCTACACCTTC

D gene: NA
J gene: TRBJ1-1
clone size: few
V gene: TRBV27
CDR3 protein: CASSLVWTNTEAFF
CDR3 DNA: TGTGCCAGCAGTTTAGTATGGACGAACACTGAAGCTTTCTTT

D gene: NA
J gene: TRBJ2-5
clone size: NA
V gene: TRBV27
CDR3 protein: CASSLGSGTEKETQYF
CDR3 DNA: TGTGCCAGCAGTTTAGGCTCCGGGACTGAGAAAGAGACCCAGTACTTC

D gene: NA
J gene: TRBJ2-3
clone size: NA
V gene: TRBV19
CDR3 protein: CASSTGGGSTDTQYF
CDR3 DNA: TGTGCCAGTAGTACCGGGGGCGGCAGTACAGATACGCAGTATTTT

D gene: NA
J gene: TRBJ2-7
clone size: NA
V gene: TRBV18
CDR3 protein: CASSPNGMEASEQYF
CDR3 DNA: TGTGCCAGCTCACCAAACGGGATGGAAGCCTCCGAGCAGTACTTC

D gene: NA
J gene: TRBJ1-2
clone size: NA
V gene: TRBV6-1
CDR3 protein: CASSSGPYGYTF
CDR3 DNA: TGTGCCAGCAGTTCCGGACCCTATGGCTACACCTTC

D gene: TRBD2
J gene: TRBJ2-3
clone size: NA
V gene: TRBV5-1
CDR3 protein: CASSLDGGGSTDTQYF
CDR3 DNA: TGCGCCAGCAGCTTGGATGGCGGGGGAAGCACAGATACGCAGTATTTT

D gene: NA
J gene: TRBJ2-3
clone size: NA
V gene: TRBV7-3
CDR3 protein: CASSSGTSTDTQYF
CDR3 DNA: TGTGCCAGCAGCTCCGGGACTAGCACAGATACGCAGTATTTT

D gene: TRBD1
J gene: TRBJ1-3
clone size: NA
V gene: TRBV7-8
CDR3 protein: CASSISGTGASGNTIYF
CDR3 DNA: TGTGCCAGCAGCATATCCGGGACAGGGGCTTCTGGAAACACCATATATTTT

D gene: NA
J gene: TRBJ1-1
clone size: NA
V gene: TRBV7-8
CDR3 protein: CASSSRQYTEAFF
CDR3 DNA: TGTGCCAGCAGCTCCCGACAGTACACTGAAGCTTTCTTT

D gene: NA
J gene: TRBJ1-6
clone size: once
V gene: TRBV10-2
CDR3 protein: CASNTGQNSPLHF
CDR3 DNA: TGCGCCAGCAATACAGGGCAAAATTCACCCCTCCACTTT

D gene: TRBD2
J gene: TRBJ2-2
clone size: NA
V gene: TRBV14
CDR3 protein: CASSLPGLPNTGELFF
CDR3 DNA: TGTGCCAGCAGCCTCCCGGGACTACCTAACACCGGGGAGCTGTTTTTT

D gene: TRBD1
J gene: TRBJ2-7
clone size: NA
V gene: TRBV7-9
CDR3 protein: CASSLRAGGLAEQYF
CDR3 DNA: TGTGCCAGCAGCTTAAGGGCAGGGGGCCTGGCGGAGCAGTACTTC

D gene: NA
J gene: TRBJ2-1
clone size: few
V gene: TRBV7-9
CDR3 protein: CASSSKWSSYNEQFF
CDR3 DNA: TGTGCCAGCAGCTCAAAGTGGAGCTCCTACAATGAGCAGTTCTTC

D gene: TRBD2
J gene: TRBJ2-3
clone size: NA
V gene: TRBV7-9
CDR3 protein: CASSLRGGTDTQYF
CDR3 DNA: TGTGCCAGCAGCCTCCGGGGGGGCACAGATACGCAGTATTTT

D gene: NA
J gene: TRBJ2-6
clone size: NA
V gene: TRBV15
CDR3 protein: CATSRKGTGANVLTF
CDR3 DNA: TGTGCCACCAGCAGAAAGGGTACTGGGGCCAACGTCCTGACTTTC

D gene: NA
J gene: TRBJ1-5
clone size: NA
V gene: TRBV6-1
CDR3 protein: CASIAETNQPQHF
CDR3 DNA: TGTGCCAGCATCGCGGAAACGAATCAGCCCCAGCATTTT

D gene: TRBD2
J gene: TRBJ2-1
clone size: NA
V gene: TRBV19
CDR3 protein: CASTSPLTSGDDNEQFF
CDR3 DNA: TGTGCCAGTACCTCGCCCCTTACTAGCGGGGATGACAATGAGCAGTTCTTC

D gene: NA
J gene: TRBJ1-1
clone size: NA
V gene: TRBV30
CDR3 protein: CAWSVQRNTEAFF
CDR3 DNA: TGTGCCTGGAGTGTACAAAGGAACACTGAAGCTTTCTTT

D gene: TRBD2
J gene: TRBJ2-2
clone size: NA
V gene: TRBV5-4
CDR3 protein: CASSPPGLVNSGELFF
CDR3 DNA: TGTGCCAGCAGCCCACCGGGACTAGTGAATTCCGGGGAGCTGTTTTTT